This TCR beta chain was profiled in a study of T cells in Graves' hyperthyroidism and ophthalmopathy. Study conclusions and caveats: Also found in blood were most expanded thyroid clonotypes above 0.001.

Worth noting for this clonotype: The antigen is unknown.

Amplification yielded TCR beta CDR3 regions, with RNA transcripts as the source. Initially, a first-round RT-PCR of the TCR CDR3 employed the HTBI primer set. From the multiplex PCR reads, TCRdb called clonotypes with MiXCR, one entry per CDR3 protein. The data show roughly 530,000 distinct CDR3 sequences, with about 15% seen just once and 15% to 20% held by the top ten. Patients were excluded for uncontrolled infection, other autoimmune disease, pregnancy or lactation. Diagnoses were made from clinical symptoms, serum measures (thyroxine and TRAb), thyroid ultrasound and orbital computed tomography. The germline CDR1 and CDR2 sequences are SGHDT and YYEEEE. The J segment lost 2 bases and the V segment lost 4 bases, leaving 8 bases of the junction unmatched. The CDR3 extends over 19 amino acids.

V is TRBV5-6 and J is TRBJ2-6; TRBD2 matches 14 bases. The TCR was taken from a woman under 30 with Graves' ophthalmopathy. Sequenced: blood. DNA of the CDR3: TGTGCCAGCAGCGGACGGAGACTAGCGGGAGGGCCTGGGGCCAACGTCCTGACTTTC. Translation gives CASSGRRLAGGPGANVLTF.